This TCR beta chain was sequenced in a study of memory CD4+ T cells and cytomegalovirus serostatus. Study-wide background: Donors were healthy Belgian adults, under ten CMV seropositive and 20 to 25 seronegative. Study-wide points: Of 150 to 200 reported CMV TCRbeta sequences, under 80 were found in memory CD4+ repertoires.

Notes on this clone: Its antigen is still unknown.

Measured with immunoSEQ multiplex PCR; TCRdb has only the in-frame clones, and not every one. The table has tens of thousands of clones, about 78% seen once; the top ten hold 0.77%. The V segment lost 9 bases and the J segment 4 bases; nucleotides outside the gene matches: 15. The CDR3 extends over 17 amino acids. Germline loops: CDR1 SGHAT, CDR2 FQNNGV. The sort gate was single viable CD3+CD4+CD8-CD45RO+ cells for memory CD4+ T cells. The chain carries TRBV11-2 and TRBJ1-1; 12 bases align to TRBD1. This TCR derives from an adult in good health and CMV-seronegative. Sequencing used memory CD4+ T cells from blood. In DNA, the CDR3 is TGTGCCAGTGATCCCGGGACAGGGGGCCACGCCTTCACTGAAGCTTTCTTT. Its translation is CASDPGTGGHAFTEAFF.